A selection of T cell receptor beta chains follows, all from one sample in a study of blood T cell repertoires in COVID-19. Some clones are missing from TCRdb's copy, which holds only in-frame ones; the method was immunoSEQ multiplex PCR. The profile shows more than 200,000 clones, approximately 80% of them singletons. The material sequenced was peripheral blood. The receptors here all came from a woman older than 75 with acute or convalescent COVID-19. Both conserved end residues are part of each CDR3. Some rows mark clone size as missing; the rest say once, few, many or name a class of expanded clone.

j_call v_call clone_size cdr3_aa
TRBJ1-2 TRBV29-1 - CSVAGGHGYTF
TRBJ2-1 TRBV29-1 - CSVEMADGYNEQFF
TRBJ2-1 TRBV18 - CASSPPGQGRYHHNEQFF
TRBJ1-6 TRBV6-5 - CASSSDSQNSPLHF
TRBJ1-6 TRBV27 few CASSFLQGNSPLHF
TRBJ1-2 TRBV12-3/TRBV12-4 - CASRAGREGGYTF
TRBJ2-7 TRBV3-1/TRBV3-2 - CASSQVSDGAYEQYF
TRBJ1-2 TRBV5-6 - CASSLGGQYYGYTF
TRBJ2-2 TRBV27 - CASSWGGWGTSGELFF
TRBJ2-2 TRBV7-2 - CASSLGSRGAAGAGELFF
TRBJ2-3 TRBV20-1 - CSASRPGPSDTQYF
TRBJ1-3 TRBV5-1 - CASSRDSLFSGNTIYF